This is a list of T cell receptor beta chains from one sample in a study of cytomegalovirus exposure and HLA in healthy donors. Assay used: immunoSEQ multiplex PCR; TCRdb lists only in-frame clones, some missing. The sample contains tens of thousands of clones, over 55% of which appear only once. Input material: PBMCs. Every receptor here comes from a man between 40 and 49 years old in good health and CMV-seropositive. The CDR3 runs from the conserved cysteine through the conserved F or W. The D gene is left open where the match is weak. Clone size is not always given. Where it is, it says once, few, many or a class for expanded clones.

clone size	D gene	V gene	J gene	CDR3 protein	CDR3 DNA
NA	TRBD2	TRBV29-1	TRBJ2-3	CSVDRGGDTQYF	TGCAGCGTTGACCGGGGGGGAGATACGCAGTATTTT
NA	TRBD1	TRBV5-5	TRBJ1-2	CASSSTGNYGYTF	TGTGCCAGCAGTTCGACAGGGAACTATGGCTACACCTTC
few	NA	TRBV6-1	TRBJ2-1	CASLRAGLSSNEQFF	TGTGCCAGCCTCAGAGCGGGCCTCTCTTCTAATGAGCAGTTCTTC
few	NA	TRBV7-8	TRBJ2-1	CASSLDGYAVSGVGEQFF	TGTGCCAGCAGCTTAGATGGTTACGCCGTCTCGGGGGTTGGTGAGCAGTTCTTC
NA	TRBD2	TRBV4-1	TRBJ2-3	CASSQRKTSGGEDTQYF	TGCGCCAGCAGCCAACGGAAGACTAGCGGGGGTGAAGATACGCAGTATTTT
NA	TRBD2	TRBV4-1	TRBJ2-1	CASSQVLAGQRNEQFF	TGCGCCAGCAGCCAGGTACTAGCGGGGCAGAGAAATGAGCAGTTCTTC
few	TRBD2	TRBV2	TRBJ2-1	CASSGAKVVVAGGQDEQFF	TGTGCCAGCAGTGGGGCCAAGGTGGTGGTAGCGGGGGGGCAGGATGAGCAGTTCTTC
NA	TRBD1	TRBV5-1	TRBJ1-2	CASTARGTDGRYRSHHGYTF	TGCGCCAGCACCGCAAGGGGGACAGACGGTCGATACCGGTCCCACCATGGCTACACCTTC
medium-sized	NA	TRBV27	TRBJ1-1	CASRQGLEDTEAFF	TGTGCCAGCAGACAGGGTTTAGAGGACACTGAAGCTTTCTTT
few	NA	TRBV5-4	TRBJ2-7	CASSPEASYEQYF	TGTGCCAGCAGCCCCGAGGCTTCCTACGAGCAGTACTTC
few	NA	TRBV5-4	TRBJ1-1	CASSLDRQNTEAFF	TGTGCCAGCAGCTTAGACAGACAGAACACTGAAGCTTTCTTT
NA	TRBD2	TRBV5-6	TRBJ2-1	CASKTSGGLRTYNEQFF	TGTGCCAGCAAAACTAGCGGGGGCCTTAGGACCTACAATGAGCAGTTCTTC
NA	TRBD1	TRBV30	TRBJ1-5	CAWALQGIQPQHF	TGTGCCTGGGCCTTACAGGGGATCCAGCCCCAGCATTTT
NA	NA	TRBV5-6	TRBJ1-3	CASRDTGVGGNTIYF	TGTGCCAGCAGGGATACGGGGGTAGGTGGAAACACCATATATTTT
NA	NA	TRBV9	TRBJ2-3	CASSVARGSTDTQYF	TGTGCCAGCAGCGTAGCTCGGGGTAGCACAGATACGCAGTATTTT
NA	NA	TRBV9	TRBJ1-1	CASSVEGVNTEAFF	TGTGCCAGCAGCGTTGAGGGGGTGAACACTGAAGCTTTCTTT
once	TRBD1	TRBV6-6	TRBJ1-1	CASSPDRGGSTEAFF	TGTGCCAGCAGTCCCGACAGGGGCGGAAGCACTGAAGCTTTCTTT
NA	NA	TRBV9	TRBJ1-5	CASSSGLWGNQPQHF	TGTGCCAGCAGCTCGGGACTCTGGGGCAATCAGCCCCAGCATTTT
NA	NA	TRBV30	TRBJ2-7	CAWSVVSGTGLSRGEQYF	TGTGCCTGGAGTGTGGTTAGCGGGACAGGGCTTTCTCGAGGGGAGCAGTACTTC
NA	TRBD1	TRBV11-2	TRBJ2-7	CASSYAGTGVYEQYF	TGTGCCAGCAGTTATGCCGGGACAGGCGTCTACGAGCAGTACTTC
NA	NA	TRBV6-5	TRBJ1-5	CASSSSGLSNQPQHF	TGTGCCAGCAGTTCCTCCGGACTTAGCAATCAGCCCCAGCATTTT
NA	NA	TRBV18	TRBJ2-2	CASFAGTRTGELFF	TGTGCCAGCTTTGCCGGGACAAGGACCGGGGAGCTGTTTTTT
NA	TRBD1	TRBV7-6	TRBJ2-1	CASSFRDRYNEQFF	TGTGCCAGCAGCTTCCGGGACAGGTACAATGAGCAGTTCTTC
NA	NA	TRBV19	TRBJ1-5	CASSIGVQGGSGNQPQHF	TGTGCCAGTAGTATTGGTGTGCAGGGAGGCTCTGGCAATCAGCCCCAGCATTTT
once	NA	TRBV7-2	TRBJ2-3	CASSLGTMSTDTQYF	TGTGCCAGCAGCCTAGGGACAATGAGCACAGATACGCAGTATTTT
NA	TRBD2	TRBV7-3	TRBJ2-2	CASSFTGTSTGELFF	TGTGCCAGCAGCTTTACCGGGACTAGTACCGGGGAGCTGTTTTTT
NA	NA	TRBV7-2	TRBJ2-7	CASSLALQGSYEQYF	TGTGCCAGCAGCTTAGCGTTGCAGGGCTCCTACGAGCAGTACTTC
NA	TRBD1	TRBV11-2	TRBJ2-1	CASRTMDRSSYNEQFF	TGTGCCAGCAGAACCATGGACAGGAGCTCCTACAATGAGCAGTTCTTC
NA	TRBD1	TRBV6-5	TRBJ1-1	CASSRDRKNTEAFF	TGTGCCAGCAGTCGGGACAGGAAGAACACTGAAGCTTTCTTT
NA	NA	TRBV5-4	TRBJ2-3	CASSLDQATSTDTQYF	TGTGCCAGCAGCTTGGATCAAGCGACCAGCACAGATACGCAGTATTTT
few	NA	TRBV2	TRBJ1-2	CASSRQENYGYTF	TGTGCCAGCAGTCGACAGGAAAACTATGGCTACACCTTC
NA	NA	TRBV6-5	TRBJ1-5	CASSGGASNQPQHF	TGTGCCAGCAGTGGAGGGGCGAGCAATCAGCCCCAGCATTTT
NA	NA	TRBV5-1	TRBJ2-5	CASSVEIQETQYF	TGCGCCAGCAGCGTCGAGATTCAAGAGACCCAGTACTTC
NA	NA	TRBV19	TRBJ1-5	CASSRDTDQPQHF	TGTGCCAGTAGTCGGGACACCGATCAGCCCCAGCATTTT
NA	NA	TRBV2	TRBJ2-1	CASRQSGGAYNEQFF	TGTGCCAGCCGGCAGTCGGGCGGGGCCTACAATGAGCAGTTCTTC
NA	TRBD1	TRBV30	TRBJ1-6	CAWSVGGTGANSPLHF	TGTGCCTGGAGTGTAGGAGGGACAGGGGCAAATTCACCCCTCCACTTT
few	NA	TRBV5-4	TRBJ1-1	CASMQAGVTEAFF	TGTGCCAGCATGCAAGCAGGGGTCACTGAAGCTTTCTTT
NA	NA	TRBV5-8	TRBJ2-7	CASTTENYEQYF	TGTGCCAGCACCACTGAGAACTACGAGCAGTACTTC
NA	NA	TRBV20-1	TRBJ1-4	CSALERPLGF	TGCAGTGCTCTAGAACGGCCGCTCGGTTTT
NA	NA	TRBV5-6	TRBJ1-5	CASSLYSLYSNQPQHF	TGTGCCAGCAGCTTGTACAGCCTCTATAGCAATCAGCCCCAGCATTTT
once	NA	TRBV5-1	TRBJ2-6	CASSLAGTGANVLTF	TGCGCCAGCAGCTTGGCCGGGACAGGGGCCAACGTCCTGACTTTC
NA	TRBD1	TRBV11-1	TRBJ1-1	CASSRQGGGTEAFF	TGTGCCAGCAGCCGACAGGGGGGAGGGACTGAAGCTTTCTTT
NA	TRBD1	TRBV30	TRBJ1-3	CAWSTNRQGRVSTIYF	TGTGCCTGGAGCACGAACAGACAGGGCCGAGTAAGCACCATATATTTT
NA	NA	TRBV11-2	TRBJ2-5	CASSLWQAETQYF	TGTGCCAGCAGCTTGTGGCAAGCGGAGACCCAGTACTTC
NA	TRBD2	TRBV29-1	TRBJ2-7	CSVERGSEQYF	TGCAGCGTTGAGCGGGGGAGTGAGCAGTACTTC
NA	NA	TRBV5-1	TRBJ1-2	CASSPNTESYGYTF	TGCGCCAGCAGCCCAAACACAGAATCCTATGGCTACACCTTC
NA	NA	TRBV4-2	TRBJ1-6	CASSQGDGNSPLHF	TGTGCCAGCAGCCAAGGAGACGGGAATTCACCCCTCCACTTT
NA	TRBD1	TRBV7-2	TRBJ1-2	CASSLSGTGMGYTF	TGTGCCAGCAGCTTATCCGGGACAGGGATGGGCTACACCTTC
NA	NA	TRBV6-6	TRBJ2-5	CASSYSGAETQYF	TGTGCCAGCAGTTACTCAGGGGCAGAGACCCAGTACTTC
NA	NA	TRBV18	TRBJ2-7	CASALQSDYEQYF	TGTGCCAGCGCTCTTCAAAGCGACTACGAGCAGTACTTC
few	NA	TRBV2	TRBJ1-1	CASSEKQVNTEAFF	TGTGCCAGCAGTGAAAAACAGGTGAACACTGAAGCTTTCTTT
few	TRBD2	TRBV2	TRBJ2-3	CASRVGTNTDTQYF	TGTGCCAGCAGAGTCGGGACTAACACAGATACGCAGTATTTT
NA	TRBD2	TRBV7-3	TRBJ2-7	CASSAGYRDYKQYF	TGTGCCAGCAGCGCCGGATACCGGGACTACAAGCAGTACTTC
NA	NA	TRBV7-2	TRBJ2-7	CASSSGQGGNEQYF	TGTGCCAGCAGCTCCGGACAGGGAGGGAACGAGCAGTACTTC
NA	TRBD2	TRBV19	TRBJ2-5	CASSIDGLAGLGETQYF	TGTGCCAGTAGTATAGACGGACTAGCGGGTCTGGGGGAGACCCAGTACTTC
NA	TRBD1	TRBV5-1	TRBJ1-4	CASSLGDRDHEKLFF	TGCGCCAGCAGCTTGGGGGACAGGGATCATGAAAAACTGTTTTTT
NA	NA	TRBV25-1	TRBJ1-1	CASSEGTDHEAFF	TGTGCCAGCAGTGAAGGAACAGATCATGAAGCTTTCTTT
NA	NA	TRBV19	TRBJ2-3	CASSMGPGTDTQYF	TGTGCCAGTAGTATGGGTCCGGGAACAGATACGCAGTATTTT
once	NA	TRBV5-1	TRBJ2-2	CASSLDSRNTGELFF	TGCGCCAGCAGCTTGGATAGCAGAAACACCGGGGAGCTGTTTTTT
once	NA	TRBV29-1	TRBJ2-5	CSVAETEETQYF	TGCAGCGTTGCCGAGACGGAGGAGACCCAGTACTTC